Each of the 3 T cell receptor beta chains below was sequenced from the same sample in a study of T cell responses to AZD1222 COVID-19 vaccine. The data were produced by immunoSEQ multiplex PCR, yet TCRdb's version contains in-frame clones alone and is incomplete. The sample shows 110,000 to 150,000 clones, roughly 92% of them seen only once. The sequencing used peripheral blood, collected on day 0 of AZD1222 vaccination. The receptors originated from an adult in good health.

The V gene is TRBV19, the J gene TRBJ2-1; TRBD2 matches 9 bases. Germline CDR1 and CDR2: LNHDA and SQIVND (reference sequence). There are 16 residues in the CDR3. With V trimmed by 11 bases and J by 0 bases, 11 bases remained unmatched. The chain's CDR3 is CASAPLAGHSYNEQFF. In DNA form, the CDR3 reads TGTGCCTCAGCCCCCCTAGCGGGACACTCCTACAATGAGCAGTTCTTC. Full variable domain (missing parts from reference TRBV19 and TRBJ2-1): DGGITQSPKYLFRKEGQNVTLSCEQNLNHDAMYWYRQDPGQGLRLIYYSQIVNDFQKGDIAEGYSVSREKKESFPLTVTSAQKNPTAFYLCASAPLAGHSYNEQFFGPGTRLTVL.

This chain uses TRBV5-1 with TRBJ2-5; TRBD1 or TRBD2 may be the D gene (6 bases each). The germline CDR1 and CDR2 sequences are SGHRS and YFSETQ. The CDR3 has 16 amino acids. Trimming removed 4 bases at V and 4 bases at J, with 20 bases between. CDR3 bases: TGCGCCAGCAGCCCCCCTTCACGGGGGCAAGGAGAGACCCAGTACTTC. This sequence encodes CASSPPSRGQGETQYF.

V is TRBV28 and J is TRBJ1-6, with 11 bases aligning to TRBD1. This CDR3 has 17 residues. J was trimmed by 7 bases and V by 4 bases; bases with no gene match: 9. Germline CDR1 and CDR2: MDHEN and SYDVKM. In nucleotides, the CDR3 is TGTGCCAGCAGTTCGACCTCCGGGACAGGGGGAAATTCACCCCTCCACTTT. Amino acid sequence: CASSSTSGTGGNSPLHF.